The 32 T cell receptor beta chains in this list originate from one sample, sequenced in a study of shared clonotypes between healthy human individuals. Sequencing was performed with immunoSEQ multiplex PCR; in TCRdb, only in-frame clones are kept and a portion is missing. The sample has about 1.4 million clones; 95% to 97% are singletons. The sample consisted of naive CD4+ T cells sorted from blood. The subset is: CD45RA+ positively selected. The receptors shown here come from a man aged 30 to 45 in good health.

The rearrangement joins TRBV6-5 to TRBJ2-7; D unresolved. Germline V gene lookup returns CDR1 MNHEY and CDR2 SVGAGI. The CDR3 has 15 residues. With 1 base removed from V and 7 bases from J, the gap between germline ends came to 17 bases. DNA for the CDR3: TGTGCCAGCAGTTACTTTGGGCAGGAAGAAAATGAGCAGTACTTC. This gives the protein CASSYFGQEENEQYF.

CDR3 region: CASSRGGSYNEQFF. The CDR3 DNA reads as TGTGCCAGCTCAAGAGGGGGCTCCTACAATGAGCAGTTCTTC. The V call is TRBV7-3, the J call TRBJ2-1; maybe TRBD1 (6 bases). CDR3 size: 14 residues. With 8 bases removed from V and 0 bases from J, the gap between germline ends came to 11 bases. CDR1 and CDR2 (germline): SGHTA, FQGTGA.

The chain employs TRBV2 and TRBJ2-2; 7 positions agree with TRBD1. The CDR3 sequence is 14 residues long. The V segment lost 6 bases and the J segment 0 bases; nucleotides outside the gene matches: 1. The germline V gene has CDR1 SNHLY and CDR2 FYNNEI. The CDR3 DNA is TGTGCCAGCAGGGGGACAGCGAACACCGGGGAGCTGTTTTTT. This gives the protein CASRGTANTGELFF.

V gene TRBV5-1 combines with J gene TRBJ1-5; D unresolved. CDR1 and CDR2 from the germline V gene are SGHRS and YFSETQ. V was cut by 0 bases and J by 2 bases, with 9 bases left in between. This CDR3 has 15 residues. The CDR3 reads CASSLDIYGNQPQHF. In DNA, the CDR3 is TGCGCCAGCAGCTTGGATATTTATGGCAATCAGCCCCAGCATTTT.

V gene TRBV10-3 combines with J gene TRBJ2-3, with 8 bases lining up with TRBD1. The V segment lost 8 bases and the J segment 2 bases; nucleotides outside the gene matches: 12. Germline V CDR1 and CDR2: ENHRY, SYGVKD. The CDR3 consists of 16 residues. The CDR3 spells CAISGQQGAITDTQYF. The CDR3 DNA follows: TGTGCCATCTCGGGGCAGCAGGGGGCTATCACAGATACGCAGTATTTT.

The rearrangement links TRBV28 to TRBJ2-1; 7 bases fit TRBD2. Germline V lookup: CDR1 MDHEN, CDR2 SYDVKM. CDR3 size: 14 residues. Trimming removed 3 bases from V and 8 bases from J; junction bases left unmatched: 7. CDR3 DNA: TGTGCCAGCAGTTTGGCGGGAGTGCGCGATGAGCAGTTCTTC. Protein sequence: CASSLAGVRDEQFF. The full variable domain, in which reference TRBV28 and TRBJ2-1 provide the parts outside the CDR3, is DVKVTQSSRYLVKRTGEKVFLECVQDMDHENMFWYRQDPGLGLRLIYFSYDVKMKEKGDIPEGYSVSREKKERFSLILESASTNQTSMYLCASSLAGVRDEQFFGPGTRLTVL.

Only one count was recorded for this clone. The chain uses TRBV11-2 and TRBJ2-7, with TRBD1 matching over 7 bases. The germline V gene has CDR1 SGHAT and CDR2 FQNNGV. This CDR3 has 15 amino acids. V lost 2 bases, J lost 2 bases, and 6 bases stayed unmatched. The CDR3 region is CASSLRQGWAYEQYF. The DNA for the CDR3 is TGTGCCAGCAGCTTACGACAGGGTTGGGCCTACGAGCAGTACTTC.

J is TRBJ2-5 and V is TRBV11-2; D may be TRBD1 (6 bases). The V end was cut by 3 bases, the J end by 4 bases, with 15 bases between. This CDR3 has 15 residues. Germline assignment: CDR1 SGHAT and CDR2 FQNNGV. CDR3 protein: CASSFLTDRSETQYF. CDR3 DNA sequence: TGTGCCAGCAGCTTCCTCACAGACAGGTCAGAGACCCAGTACTTC.

This clone showed up just once. The V call is TRBV28, the J call TRBJ2-2, with D tentatively TRBD1 (5 bases). Trimming stripped 9 bases from V and 1 base from J, with 9 bases between. Germline lookup yields CDR1 MDHEN and CDR2 SYDVKM. The CDR3 sequence is 13 residues long. The DNA of the CDR3 is TGTGCCAGTCGGACACTGAACACCGGGGAGCTGTTTTTT. It yields the protein CASRTLNTGELFF. Full variable domain (outside the CDR3, taken from reference TRBV28 and TRBJ2-2): DVKVTQSSRYLVKRTGEKVFLECVQDMDHENMFWYRQDPGLGLRLIYFSYDVKMKEKGDIPEGYSVSREKKERFSLILESASTNQTSMYLCASRTLNTGELFFGEGSRLTVL.

The rearrangement joins TRBV21-1 to TRBJ1-5. TRBV21-1 is described as a pseudogene. There are 11 residues in the CDR3. The CDR3 DNA is TGTGCCAGCAGCAAAGATCAGCCCCAGCATTTT. It encodes CASSKDQPQHF.

The chain joins TRBV7-3 to TRBJ2-5; tentative D call: TRBD1 (7 bases). The germline CDR1 and CDR2 sequences are SGHTA and FQGTGA. There are 15 residues in the CDR3. V gave up 6 bases and J gave up 2 bases, with 16 bases separating them. CDR3 sequence (DNA): TGTGCCAGCAGTAATTCCAGGGGGGAACAAGAGACCCAGTACTTC. Translating gives CASSNSRGEQETQYF.

The J gene is TRBJ2-1, the V gene TRBV4-2, with D hard to call. Germline CDR1 reads LGHNA; CDR2 reads YNFKEQ. V dropped 4 bases and J dropped 1 base, with 8 bases sitting between them. The CDR3 is 14 residues long. The CDR3 region is CASSRGVSYNEQFF. In nucleotides, the CDR3 is TGTGCCAGCAGCCGGGGTGTATCCTACAATGAGCAGTTCTTC.

The chain uses TRBV29-1 and TRBJ2-1; 10 nucleotides match TRBD2. CDR3 length: 17 amino acids. With 3 bases clipped from V and 4 bases from J, the junction kept 12 bases outside the gene matches. Germline-derived CDR1 and CDR2 are SQVTM and ANQGSEA. The CDR3 nucleotides are TGCAGCGTTGAGGCTAGCGGGAGCCCCTATTTGTACAATGAGCAGTTCTTC. Translated: CSVEASGSPYLYNEQFF.

This rearrangement joins TRBV18 to TRBJ2-5, with TRBD2 matching 8 bases. J lost 2 bases, V lost 2 bases, and 7 bases had no gene match. The length of the CDR3 is 16 residues. Looked up from germline, CDR1 is KGHSH and CDR2 is LQKENI. Written as DNA, the CDR3 is TGTGCCAGCTCACCAAATGGGACTAGACCTCAAGAGACCCAGTACTTC. This encodes CASSPNGTRPQETQYF.

The V gene is TRBV7-9, the J gene TRBJ1-2; no definite D call. The V gene's germline CDR1 is SEHNR and CDR2 FQNEAQ (reference sequence). V was shortened by 4 bases and J by 0 bases, with 6 bases between the two germline ends. This CDR3 contains 13 residues. CDR3 coding DNA: TGTGCCAGCAGCTCCGCTCCTAACTATGGCTACACCTTC. This translates into CASSSAPNYGYTF.

The chain recombines TRBV7-2 with TRBJ2-7; possibly TRBD2 for D (5 bases). Per the germline V gene, CDR1 is SGHTA and CDR2 is FQGNSA. The CDR3 sequence is 15 residues long. The germline V and J ends were trimmed by 4 bases and 5 bases, with 18 bases remaining between them. The CDR3 here is CASSSMGRRTNEQYF. In DNA, the CDR3 is TGTGCCAGCAGCTCCATGGGCAGGAGGACGAACGAGCAGTACTTC. Combining the CDR3 with reference TRBV7-2 and TRBJ2-7 gives the whole variable domain GAGVSQSPSNKVTEKGKDVELRCDPISGHTALYWYRQSLGQGLEFLIYFQGNSAPDKSGLPSDRFSAERTGGSVSTLTIQRTQQEDSAVYLCASSSMGRRTNEQYFGPGTRLTVT.

The chain links TRBV6-6 to TRBJ1-3; D is undetermined. The CDR3 has 16 amino acids. Trimming removed 4 bases from V and 8 bases from J, with 21 bases in between. Germline assignment: CDR1 MNHNY and CDR2 SVGAGI (reference sequence). In DNA form, the CDR3 reads TGTGCCAGCAGTTCCCCGGGCAGACGACCGCGAGACACCATATATTTT. Encoded protein: CASSSPGRRPRDTIYF.

CDR3 protein: CASSESGRGYTGELFF. The CDR3 region has the DNA TGTGCCAGCAGTGAATCGGGAAGGGGATACACCGGGGAGCTGTTTTTT. The rearrangement links TRBV25-1 to TRBJ2-2; D tentatively fits TRBD1 or TRBD2 (5 bases each). Trimming took off 1 base at V and 3 bases at J, with 12 bases between the two ends. Germline V gene data show CDR1 as MGHDK and CDR2 as SYGVNS. This CDR3 is 16 amino acids long.

The rearrangement uses TRBV29-1 and TRBJ2-5; tentative D call: TRBD2 (6 bases). V lost 8 bases and J 4 bases, leaving 17 bases between the germline ends. The CDR3 is made up of 13 amino acids. Germline V lookup: CDR1 SQVTM, CDR2 ANQGSEA. DNA for the CDR3: TGCAGCCCAACGGGACTTAGCGGAGAGACCCAGTACTTC. Protein product: CSPTGLSGETQYF.

The genes are TRBV28 and TRBJ2-3; 8 positions agree with TRBD1. This CDR3 has 15 amino acids. Unmatched junction bases numbered 3, after V lost 3 bases and J lost 1 base. Germline assignment: CDR1 MDHEN and CDR2 SYDVKM. The DNA for the CDR3 is TGTGCCAGCAGTTTCCCGGGACAGGGCACAGATACGCAGTATTTT. It yields the protein CASSFPGQGTDTQYF.

Only one count was recorded for this clone. This chain links TRBV7-8 with TRBJ2-1, with 10 bases lining up with TRBD2. Germline CDR1 and CDR2: SGHVS and FQNEAQ. This CDR3 region has 17 residues. Trimming removed 0 bases from V and 3 bases from J; junction bases left unmatched: 5. CDR3 DNA sequence: TGTGCCAGCAGCTTAGCGTCTAGCGGGAGTTTCTACAATGAGCAGTTCTTC. Translating gives CASSLASSGSFYNEQFF.

The chain recombines TRBV4-3 with TRBJ2-7; 7 bases match TRBD1. This CDR3 has 16 residues. Losses at the gene ends were 1 base for V and 2 bases for J; bases not matched to a gene: 8. Per the germline V gene, CDR1 is LGHNA and CDR2 is YSLEER. The CDR3 loop is CASSQGGTAKTYEQYF. The CDR3 DNA sequence: TGCGCCAGCAGCCAAGGAGGGACAGCTAAAACCTACGAGCAGTACTTC.

V gene TRBV19 combines with J gene TRBJ1-5, with a weak D call TRBD1 (5 bases). The CDR3 runs 16 residues. Deletions cut 1 base from V and 3 bases from J, with 13 bases between. Germline-derived CDR1 and CDR2 are LNHDA and SQIVND (reference sequence). CDR3 protein: CASSIGDPRANQPQHF. The CDR3 DNA sequence: TGTGCCAGTAGTATAGGGGACCCCAGGGCCAATCAGCCCCAGCATTTT.

The V and J genes are TRBV2 and TRBJ1-1, with 9 positions matching TRBD1. Trimming took 6 bases from V and 0 from J; bases not matched to a gene: 8. CDR1 SNHLY and CDR2 FYNNEI come from the germline V gene. This CDR3 comprises 16 residues. The CDR3: CASRQTGGWVNTEAFF. DNA of the CDR3: TGTGCCAGCAGACAAACAGGGGGCTGGGTGAACACTGAAGCTTTCTTT.

This clone was observed a single time. This chain uses TRBV27 with TRBJ2-1, with 10 bases lining up with TRBD1. Losses at the gene ends were 2 bases for V and 0 bases for J; bases not matched to a gene: 10. CDR1 is MNHEY, CDR2 SMNVEV, per germline (reference sequence). CDR3 length equals 19 residues. The CDR3 region has the DNA TGTGCCAGCAGTTTAGCGGGACAGGGGCTTTTAGGCTCCTACAATGAGCAGTTCTTC. Amino acid sequence: CASSLAGQGLLGSYNEQFF.

The gene calls are TRBV7-2 and TRBJ2-7; tentative D call: TRBD1 (5 bases). The CDR3 runs to 12 residues. From germline, CDR1 is SGHTA and CDR2 FQGNSA. The V end was cut by 5 bases, the J end by 5 bases, with 10 bases between. This CDR3 is CASSKVRDEQYF. CDR3 sequence (DNA): TGTGCCAGCAGCAAGGTCAGGGACGAGCAGTACTTC.

This clone was counted a single time. The rearrangement links TRBV10-1 to TRBJ2-7; TRBD2 agrees at 9 bases. Trimming cost V 3 bases and J 3 bases; bases outside gene matches: 3. CDR1 and CDR2 from the germline V gene are WNHNN and SYGVQD (reference sequence). The CDR3 length is 14 residues. This CDR3 is CASSEVAGDYEQYF. The CDR3 nucleotides are TGCGCCAGCAGTGAAGTAGCGGGGGACTACGAGCAGTACTTC.

This chain links TRBV10-2 with TRBJ2-2; D unclear. Per germline, CDR1 WSHSY and CDR2 SAAADI. The CDR3 spans 13 residues. V lost 4 bases to trimming and J lost 4 bases, with 7 bases between them. For the CDR3, the DNA is TGCGCCAGCAGTGGGCAGTCCACCGGGGAGCTGTTTTTT. The encoded protein is CASSGQSTGELFF.

The rearrangement joins TRBV2 to TRBJ2-5; D not resolved. The germline gives CDR1 SNHLY, CDR2 FYNNEI. CDR3 length: 14 amino acids. Trimming shortened V by 0 bases and J by 5 bases, and 10 bases separated the two germline ends. CDR3 sequence: CASSEALPWETQYF. The DNA for the CDR3 is TGTGCCAGCAGTGAAGCGCTTCCATGGGAGACCCAGTACTTC.

The chain recombines TRBV5-1 with TRBJ2-5; no clear D. V was pared by 4 bases and J by 1 base, with 8 bases between. Per germline, CDR1 SGHRS and CDR2 YFSETQ. The CDR3 extends over 13 amino acids. The CDR3 nucleotides are TGCGCCAGCAGCCCGCTATTCCAAGAGACCCAGTACTTC. It is translated as CASSPLFQETQYF.

This clone was seen once. V usage is TRBV7-9 and J usage is TRBJ2-5; no clear D. Trimming took 0 bases from V and 5 from J, leaving 10 bases between them. The CDR3 covers 14 residues. CDR1 SEHNR and CDR2 FQNEAQ come from the germline V gene (reference sequence). The CDR3 bases are TGTGCCAGCAGCTTAGCGGTCAGGCCGGAGACCCAGTACTTC. This encodes CASSLAVRPETQYF.

The chain uses TRBV11-3 and TRBJ2-1; the match to TRBD2 covers 7 bases. Germline V gene data show CDR1 as SGHNT and CDR2 as YENEEA. CDR3 length: 19 amino acids. V was pared by 5 bases and J by 7 bases, with 23 bases of the junction left unmatched. The CDR3 here is CASSPRWSSGPLSPNEQFF. The CDR3 bases are TGTGCCAGCAGCCCCCGTTGGAGTAGCGGGCCCCTCTCACCTAATGAGCAGTTCTTC.